Sequencing of this TCR beta chain was carried out in a study of glioma-infiltrating T cells. Study-wide points: Non-neoplastic patients had below-expected tissue-blood divergence, while all gliomas exceeded expectation. Tissue and blood shared very few CDR3 sequences.

TCR alpha and beta CDR3 regions were amplified from RNA using iRepertoire nested multiplex PCR. Tissue mRNA or PBMC total RNA, roughly 85-450 ng, went into one-step reverse transcription and amplification. MiXCR, applied by TCRdb to the multiplex PCR reads, yields one record per CDR3 protein. There are some 150,000 distinct CDR3 sequences in the sample; around 40% occur only once, and about 18% lies in the top ten. With regard to this clonotype: Its antigen is undetermined.

The CDR3 is made up of 12 amino acids. V was shortened by 6 bases and J by 4 bases, with 10 bases between the two germline ends. This chain joins TRBV12-3 or TRBV12-4 and TRBJ2-7; D gene uncertain. Sequencing was carried out using glioma tissue, nonneoplastic brain tissue, or PBMCs (not recorded which). This receptor was obtained from a human donor with low-grade glioma or glioblastoma, undergoing nonglioma brain surgery, or in good health (not recorded which). CDR3 residues: CASRKLGYEQYF. CDR3 DNA: TGTGCCAGCAGAAAATTAGGTTACGAGCAGTACTTC.